This T cell receptor (beta chain) was identified in a study of CD8+ T cells in alopecia areata. Whole-study context: Patients in the study were on tofacitinib for 6 to 18 months, then off it for 6 months.

This clone was counted a few times. It was from alopecia areata patients that lesional scalp punch biopsies and peripheral blood were collected. Isolation of CD4+ and CD8+ T cells from PBMCs was achieved by sorting. This CDR3 has 15 amino acids. CDR1 and CDR2 (germline): SGDLS, YYNGEE. The V end was cut by 0 bases, the J end by 3 bases, with 10 bases between. As the sequencing template, cDNA was produced by extracting RNA and reverse transcribing it. Clones were read by immunoSEQ multiplex PCR, and TCRdb kept only the in-frame ones, dropping some. The sample lists 80,000 to 100,000 clones; roughly two fifths were seen once.

The chain has TRBV9 and TRBJ2-1; D is unclear. The sample was CD4+ T cells sorted from blood. This receptor was obtained from a human donor with alopecia areata. The CDR3 reads CASSVERANYNEQFF. As DNA, the CDR3 is TGTGCCAGCAGCGTAGAACGAGCCAACTACAATGAGCAGTTCTTC.